This T cell receptor (beta chain) was sequenced for a study of blood T cell repertoires in COVID-19. About the study: Sites across the United States, Italy and Spain contributed samples from acute and convalescent COVID-19.

Original data processing: The assay estimated nucleated cells by amplifying reference gene primers. Only in-frame clones appear in the TCRdb table, and some are missing; sequencing was by immunoSEQ multiplex PCR. V and J calls and clone size are given by that table; D and trimming were obtained from the DNA. Among about 260,000 clones listed, about nine tenths were seen once. Source material: peripheral blood. This TCR came from a man aged 55 to 69 who had recovered from COVID-19.

The DNA for the CDR3 is TGCGCCAGCAGCCAAGCGGGCCTAGCGGGGGGGCTCGATACGCAGTATTTT. This codes for CASSQAGLAGGLDTQYF. The rearrangement links TRBV4-1 to TRBJ2-3; 12 bases align to TRBD2. CDR3 size: 17 residues. Germline lookup yields CDR1 MGHRA and CDR2 YSYEKL. J gave up 6 bases and V 1 base, and 8 bases lay outside the gene matches.